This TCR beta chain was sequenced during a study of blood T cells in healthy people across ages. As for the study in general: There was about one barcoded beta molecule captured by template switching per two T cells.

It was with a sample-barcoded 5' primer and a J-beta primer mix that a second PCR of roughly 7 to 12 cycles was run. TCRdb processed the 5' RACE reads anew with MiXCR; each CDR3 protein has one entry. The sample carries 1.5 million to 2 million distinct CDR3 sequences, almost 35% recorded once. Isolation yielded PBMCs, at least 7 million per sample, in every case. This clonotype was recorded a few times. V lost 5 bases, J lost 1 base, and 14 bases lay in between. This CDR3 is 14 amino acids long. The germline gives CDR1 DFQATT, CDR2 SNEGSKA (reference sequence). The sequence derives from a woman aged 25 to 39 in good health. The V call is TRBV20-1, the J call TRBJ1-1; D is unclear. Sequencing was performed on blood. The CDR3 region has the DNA TGCAGTGCTCCACAAGGGTTTACGAACACTGAAGCTTTCTTT. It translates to CSAPQGFTNTEAFF.